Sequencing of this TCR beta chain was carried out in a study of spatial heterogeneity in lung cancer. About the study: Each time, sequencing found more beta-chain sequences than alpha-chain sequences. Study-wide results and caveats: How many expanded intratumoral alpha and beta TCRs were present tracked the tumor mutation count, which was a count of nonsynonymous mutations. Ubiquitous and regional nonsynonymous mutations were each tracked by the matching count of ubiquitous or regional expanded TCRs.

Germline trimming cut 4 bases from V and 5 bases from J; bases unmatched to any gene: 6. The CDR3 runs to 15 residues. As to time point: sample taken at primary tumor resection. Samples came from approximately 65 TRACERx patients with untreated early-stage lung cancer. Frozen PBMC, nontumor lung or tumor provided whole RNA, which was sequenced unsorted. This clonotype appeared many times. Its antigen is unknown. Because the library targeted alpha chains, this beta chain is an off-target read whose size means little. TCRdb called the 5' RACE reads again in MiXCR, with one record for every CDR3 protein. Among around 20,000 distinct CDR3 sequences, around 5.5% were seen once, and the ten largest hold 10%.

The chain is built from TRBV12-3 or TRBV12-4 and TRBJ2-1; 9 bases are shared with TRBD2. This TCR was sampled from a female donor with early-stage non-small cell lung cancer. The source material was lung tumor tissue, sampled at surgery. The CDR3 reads CASSWGLAANNEQFF. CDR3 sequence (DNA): TGTGCCAGCAGTTGGGGACTAGCCGCCAACAATGAGCAGTTCTTC.